The rows below give T cell receptor beta chains drawn from one sample of a study of early T cells in non-severe SARS-CoV-2 infection. A single record per CDR3 protein comes from TCRdb applying MiXCR to the 5' RACE reads. Here the sample spans about 50,000 distinct CDR3 sequences, around 14% being singletons. The sequenced sample consisted of whole blood. All receptors come from an adult who was a healthcare worker with PCR-confirmed SARS-CoV-2 infection or an uninfected control (not recorded which). Both conserved end residues are part of each CDR3. D genes are given only for firm matches. Not all rows give a size; the values are once, few, many and, for expanded clones, a class.

NA | few | TRBJ2-1 | TRBV7-6 | TGTGCCAGCAGCTTATGGAGGCGGGATGAGCAGTTCTTC | CASSLWRRDEQFF
NA | many | TRBJ2-3 | TRBV28 | TGTGCCAGCAGTTTAGAGGTGGTCACAGATACGCAGTATTTT | CASSLEVVTDTQYF
TRBD2 | few | TRBJ2-3 | TRBV2 | TGTGCCAGCAACCCTAGCGGGGGGGACACAGATACGCAGTATTTT | CASNPSGGDTDTQYF
NA | NA | TRBJ1-1 | TRBV29-1 | TGCAGCGTGGCGGGACGGACGAACACTGAAGCTTTCTTT | CSVAGRTNTEAFF
NA | many | TRBJ2-1 | TRBV11-2 | TGTGCCAGCAGCTTAGCCCGCGGGCCTTACAATGAGCAGTTCTTC | CASSLARGPYNEQFF
NA | NA | TRBJ1-4 | TRBV3-1 | TGTGCCAGCAGCCAAGATACAATTGAAAAACTGTTTTTT | CASSQDTIEKLFF
NA | NA | TRBJ2-7 | TRBV28 | TGTGCCAGCAGGAGGGGCAGCTCCTACGAGCAGTACTTC | CASRRGSSYEQYF
TRBD1 | many | TRBJ2-5 | TRBV18 | TGTGCCAGCTCACCACCGGGACAGGGAGGAGAGACCCAGTACTTC | CASSPPGQGGETQYF
TRBD1 | few | TRBJ1-4 | TRBV11-2 | TGTGCCAGCAGCCCCCTCCCGGGACAGAATGAAAAACTGTTTTTT | CASSPLPGQNEKLFF
NA | NA | TRBJ1-1 | TRBV5-4 | TGTGCCAGCAGCGCCAAGGGACGGTGGAACACTGAAGCTTTCTTT | CASSAKGRWNTEAFF
NA | few | TRBJ1-1 | TRBV7-8 | TGTGCCAGCAGCACAGAAACAGGGATCGCTGAAGCTTTCTTT | CASSTETGIAEAFF
TRBD1 | NA | TRBJ2-1 | TRBV11-2 | TGTGCCAGCAGCTACGGGACAGGGGGTTTCAATGAGCAGTTCTTC | CASSYGTGGFNEQFF
TRBD2 | NA | TRBJ2-7 | TRBV19 | TGTGCCAGTAGTATCGGACGGGGGGACGAGCAGTACTTC | CASSIGRGDEQYF
NA | NA | TRBJ2-3 | TRBV7-2 | TGTGCCAGCAGCTTAGAGGGATCTAGCACAGATACGCAGTATTTT | CASSLEGSSTDTQYF
TRBD1 | NA | TRBJ1-1 | TRBV28 | TGTGTCAGCACCCGGACAGGGACGAACACTGAAGCTTTCTTT | CVSTRTGTNTEAFF
NA | many | TRBJ1-1 | TRBV29-1 | TGCAGCGTTGAAGATCGGGTTAACACTGAAGCTTTCTTT | CSVEDRVNTEAFF
NA | few | TRBJ1-2 | TRBV10-3 | TGTGCCAGTGGACAGCAAGATAACTATGGCTACACCTTC | CASGQQDNYGYTF
TRBD2 | many | TRBJ2-1 | TRBV7-3 | TGTGCCAGCAGCTCGACTAGCGGGGGGCATTACAATGAGCAGTTCTTC | CASSSTSGGHYNEQFF
NA | many | TRBJ1-5 | TRBV2 | TGTGCCAGCACCAAAGAGTCCTTCAATCAGCCCCAGCATTTT | CASTKESFNQPQHF
TRBD2 | NA | TRBJ2-7 | TRBV27 | TGTGCCAGCAGTTCCCTCTTTGGCGGGAGCATTTACGAGCAGTACTTC | CASSSLFGGSIYEQYF
TRBD2 | many | TRBJ2-3 | TRBV5-1 | TGCGCCAGCAGCCCCCCCAGCGGGACCACCACAGATACGCAGTATTTT | CASSPPSGTTTDTQYF
NA | NA | TRBJ2-1 | TRBV6-1 | TGTGCCAGCAGTGCCGCGGGTGGCAATGAGCAGTTCTTC | CASSAAGGNEQFF
TRBD2 | NA | TRBJ2-7 | TRBV6-1 | TGTGCCAGCAGTGCCCGACTAGCGAGGTCCTACGAGCAGTACTTC | CASSARLARSYEQYF
NA | many | TRBJ2-1 | TRBV5-1 | TGCGCCAGCAGCTTGATACAGGTCGATTACAATGAGCAGTTCTTC | CASSLIQVDYNEQFF
NA | NA | TRBJ1-1 | TRBV6-5 | TGTGCCAGCATAGCTTACAGGGCGGGTGGCACTGAAGCTTTCTTT | CASIAYRAGGTEAFF
TRBD1 | many | TRBJ2-3 | TRBV29-1 | TGCAGCGTTGAAGAAACTTCCCGACAGGGAGCCTTTTTT | CSVEETSRQGAFF
NA | many | TRBJ2-3 | TRBV3-1 | TGTGCCAGCAGCCAACCTCCGAGAGAAGATACGCAGTATTTT | CASSQPPREDTQYF
TRBD2 | NA | TRBJ2-2 | TRBV2 | TGTGCCAGCAGTCGATATACCGGGACTAGCGGGAGGAACACCGGGGAGCTGTTTTTT | CASSRYTGTSGRNTGELFF
NA | NA | TRBJ2-5 | TRBV11-2 | TGTGCCAGCAGCTTCCCCCCGGACTTC | CASSFPPDF
TRBD2 | many | TRBJ2-1 | TRBV20-1 | TGCAGTGCTAGAGATCTGACTAGCGGACGGAGCTCCTACAATGAGCAGTTCTTC | CSARDLTSGRSSYNEQFF
NA | few | TRBJ1-5 | TRBV6-2/TRBV6-3 | TGTGCCAGCAGTACCGGCCCAGGGGAGAGGCCCCAGCATTTT | CASSTGPGERPQHF
TRBD1 | many | TRBJ1-1 | TRBV4-1 | TGCGCCAGCAGCCTCCGGACAGGGGGCACTGAAGCTTTCTTT | CASSLRTGGTEAFF
NA | NA | TRBJ2-1 | TRBV7-9 | TGTGCCAGCAGCCCAGACAGGAGAAAATACAATGAGCAGTTCTTC | CASSPDRRKYNEQFF
TRBD2 | NA | TRBJ2-3 | TRBV10-3 | TGTGCCATCAGTGTTACCCCTAGCGGGGGTCGAGGTACGCAGTATTTT | CAISVTPSGGRGTQYF
TRBD2 | many | TRBJ2-5 | TRBV27 | TGTGCCAGCAGTCCCGGGACTAGCGGGTTCCAAGAGACCCAGTACTTC | CASSPGTSGFQETQYF
NA | few | TRBJ2-3 | TRBV2 | TGTGCCAGCAGTGAAGCCATTCTAGCAGAGACTGCAGATACGCAGTATTTT | CASSEAILAETADTQYF
TRBD2 | many | TRBJ2-2 | TRBV10-2 | TGCGCCAGCAGTGGGACAGCGGGAGGGCACACCGGGGAGCTGTTTTTT | CASSGTAGGHTGELFF
NA | NA | TRBJ1-2 | TRBV29-1 | TGCAGCGTCCTCCAACAGGGAGGCTATGGCTACACCTTC | CSVLQQGGYGYTF
TRBD2 | many | TRBJ2-3 | TRBV6-6 | TGTGCCAGCAGTTCGCCAGCGGGGGTCACAGATACGCAGTATTTT | CASSSPAGVTDTQYF
NA | many | TRBJ2-1 | TRBV5-4 | TGTGCCAGCAGCGACAGGTCGGCAGGGGATTACAATGAGCAGTTCTTC | CASSDRSAGDYNEQFF
NA | many | TRBJ2-1 | TRBV5-4 | TGTGCCAGCAGCTTGGTGAGGGGCAATGAGCAGTTCTTC | CASSLVRGNEQFF
NA | NA | TRBJ2-7 | TRBV7-8 | TGTGCCAGCAGCTCACGGACAGTTACCTACGAGCAGTACTTC | CASSSRTVTYEQYF
NA | few | TRBJ1-4 | TRBV6-1 | TGTGCCAGCAGTCACCGAATGAGTAATGAAAAACTGTTTTTT | CASSHRMSNEKLFF
TRBD1 | many | TRBJ2-7 | TRBV5-1 | TGCGCCAGCAGCTCCGGACAGGGAGGTAGCTACGAGCAGTACTTC | CASSSGQGGSYEQYF
NA | NA | TRBJ1-5 | TRBV7-2 | TGTGCCAGCAGCTTGTGGATTGGATCAGGGCAGCCCCAGCATTTT | CASSLWIGSGQPQHF
TRBD2 | many | TRBJ2-3 | TRBV14 | TGTGCCAGCAGCCCCAAGCGGGGGATCACAGATACGCAGTATTTT | CASSPKRGITDTQYF
TRBD1 | NA | TRBJ2-7 | TRBV5-1 | TGCGCCAGCAGCATGGACAGGAGTATTTACGAGCAGTACTTC | CASSMDRSIYEQYF
NA | few | TRBJ2-7 | TRBV3-1 | TGTGCCAGCAGCCCCACCCAGCGGCACTCCTACGAGCAGTACTTC | CASSPTQRHSYEQYF
TRBD2 | many | TRBJ2-7 | TRBV18 | TGTGCCAGCTCACCGGGGACTAACTACGAGCAGTACTTC | CASSPGTNYEQYF
NA | NA | TRBJ2-5 | TRBV14 | TGTGCCAGCAGCCCACCGGACGGCGAAGGACAAGAGACCCAGTACTTC | CASSPPDGEGQETQYF
NA | many | TRBJ2-7 | TRBV30 | TGTGCCTGGAGTGCCGGCTACGAGCAGTACTTC | CAWSAGYEQYF
TRBD2 | many | TRBJ2-1 | TRBV29-1 | TGCAGCGTTGAAGCCCCGGGGGGGTACAATGAGCAGTTCTTC | CSVEAPGGYNEQFF
TRBD1 | NA | TRBJ1-1 | TRBV2 | TGTGCCAGCAGAGTTACTACAGGGGGCACTGAAGCTTTCTTT | CASRVTTGGTEAFF
NA | many | TRBJ2-1 | TRBV29-1 | TGCAGCGTTGAAGGGGCAGGGTACAATGAGCAGTTCTTC | CSVEGAGYNEQFF
NA | NA | TRBJ2-3 | TRBV6-6 | TGTGCCAGCAGTAAGGGGACATTCACAGATACGCAGTATTTT | CASSKGTFTDTQYF
TRBD1 | many | TRBJ1-6 | TRBV5-1 | TGCGCCAGCAGCTTGGTAACAGGGGACAATTCACCCCTCCACTTT | CASSLVTGDNSPLHF
NA | NA | TRBJ2-1 | TRBV28 | TGTGCCAGCAGTTTAATGGTCCGGGATCGGCAGTTCTTC | CASSLMVRDRQFF
TRBD2 | NA | TRBJ2-1 | TRBV2 | TGTGCCAGCAGTCTGACTAGCGGGGGGGCCCCTCACAATGAGCAGTTCTTC | CASSLTSGGAPHNEQFF
NA | few | TRBJ2-5 | TRBV4-1 | TGCGCCAGCAGCCACGGTACTAGAGAAGGCCAAGAGACCCAGTACTTC | CASSHGTREGQETQYF
NA | few | TRBJ2-7 | TRBV7-2 | TGTGCCAGCAGCTTAGTACCCTACGAGCAGTACTTC | CASSLVPYEQYF